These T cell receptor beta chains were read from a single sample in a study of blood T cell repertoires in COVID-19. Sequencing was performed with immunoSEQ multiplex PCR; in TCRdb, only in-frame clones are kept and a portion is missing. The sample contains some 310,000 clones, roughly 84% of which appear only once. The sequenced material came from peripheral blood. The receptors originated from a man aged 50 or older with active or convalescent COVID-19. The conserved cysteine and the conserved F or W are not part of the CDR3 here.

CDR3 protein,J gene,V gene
ASSRVGIILNTEAF,TRBJ1-1,TRBV28
ASSRLVAGVNTEAF,TRBJ1-1,TRBV5-1
ASSQGGRSFYGYT,TRBJ1-2,TRBV3-1/TRBV3-2
ASSSGGTDEQY,TRBJ2-7,TRBV10-1
ASSQDHTGNQPQH,TRBJ1-5,TRBV3-1/TRBV3-2
ASSIAGAEETQY,TRBJ2-5,TRBV2
ASSLDPETYGQY,TRBJ2-7,TRBV5-1
ASSDRARGQPQH,TRBJ1-5,TRBV2
ATSRGTGANNQPQH,TRBJ1-5,TRBV15
ASRPRPGLAGETQY,TRBJ2-5,TRBV2
ASSLDLSTQY,TRBJ2-5,TRBV11-2
ASRDDRVNSPLH,TRBJ1-6,TRBV9
ASAIGGTGNTIY,TRBJ1-3,TRBV6-5
ASSMGLAGDEQF,TRBJ2-1,TRBV19
ASSLSRGADSTDTQY,TRBJ2-3,TRBV6-6
ASSLGQGDRPQH,TRBJ1-5,TRBV4-2
ASSPRVINYGYT,TRBJ1-2,TRBV4-1
ASSSTSGSRDTGELF,TRBJ2-2,TRBV5-6
SVESSGREEQY,TRBJ2-7,TRBV29-1
ASSESRGGGNYGYT,TRBJ1-2,TRBV10-2
ASNPDTSNQPQH,TRBJ1-5,TRBV28
ASSYPGGYEQY,TRBJ2-7,TRBV6-2/TRBV6-3
ASSNQRGETQY,TRBJ2-5,TRBV19
ASSLRVVATNEKLF,TRBJ1-4,TRBV5-1
ASSQGTGSTNEKLF,TRBJ1-4,TRBV4-2
ASSKSPTGRGLDTEAF,TRBJ1-1,TRBV21-1
ASSIGWGTGSNQPQH,TRBJ1-5,TRBV19
ASSSYRGATEAF,TRBJ1-1,TRBV5-6
ASGLVQAQGHTEAF,TRBJ1-1,TRBV12-5
ASSLRMRDTQY,TRBJ2-3,TRBV7-2
ASSEARTGGRTEAF,TRBJ1-1,TRBV6-1
SAFPRETQF,TRBJ2-1,TRBV20-1
ASSPDSYSNQPQH,TRBJ1-5,TRBV18
ASSLRTSGALPNYEQY,TRBJ2-7,TRBV7-9
ASSLRGAALADTQY,TRBJ2-3,TRBV9
ASSLRLARGPNEQF,TRBJ2-1,TRBV3-1/TRBV3-2
SVRTATNYGYT,TRBJ1-2,TRBV29-1
ASSPRRTLNTEAF,TRBJ1-1,TRBV28
ASSYRFNSPLH,TRBJ1-6,TRBV28
ASSPFMAGRTEAF,TRBJ1-1,TRBV14